This T cell receptor beta chain is from a study of identical twins. Findings of the study overall: Abundant cord blood beta clonotypes carried fewer insertions; memory repertoires showed none.

V lost 10 bases to trimming and J lost 0 bases, with 10 bases between them. CDR3 length: 12 residues. Germline V gives CDR1 MDHEN, CDR2 SYDVKM. This clonotype has a handful of counts. Its antigen is currently unknown. TCRdb processed the 5' RACE reads anew with MiXCR; each CDR3 protein has one entry. This sample has fewer than 350,000 distinct CDR3 sequences, with about 8.3% found just once. The sample was also linked to a second study, of yellow fever vaccine responses in identical twins.

The rearrangement uses TRBV28 and TRBJ2-7; D not resolved. Material for sequencing was memory (CD45RO+) T cells sorted from blood. The sequence came from a woman between 18 and 29 years old in good health. The CDR3: CATRAGSYEQYF. In DNA form, the CDR3 reads TGTGCCACCCGGGCAGGCTCCTACGAGCAGTACTTC.